Each of the 2 T cell receptor beta chains below was sequenced from the same sample in a study of blood T cell repertoires in COVID-19. TCRdb's table, derived via immunoSEQ multiplex PCR, lists solely in-frame clones and lacks some. The sample has approximately 67,000 clones, approximately 88% seen once; the top ten hold around 20%. Material for sequencing was peripheral blood. The receptors come from a woman older than 75 with acute or convalescent COVID-19.

V usage is TRBV28 and J usage is TRBJ2-7, with D possibly matching TRBD2 (6 bases). Trimming took off 4 bases at V and 2 bases at J, with 12 bases between the two ends. Per germline, CDR1 MDHEN and CDR2 SYDVKM. The CDR3 is made up of 14 amino acids. For the CDR3, the DNA is TGTGCCAGCAGTTCCGACAGACTAGCCTACGAGCAGTACTTC. Its translation: CASSSDRLAYEQYF.

The chain links TRBV19 to TRBJ1-2; 7 bases fit TRBD1. Losses at the gene ends were 1 base for V and 2 bases for J; bases not matched to a gene: 4. Per germline, CDR1 LNHDA and CDR2 SQIVND (reference sequence). CDR3 length equals 15 residues. The CDR3 loop is CASSIGGQRNYGYTF. The CDR3, as DNA: TGTGCCAGTAGTATAGGGGGACAGCGGAACTATGGCTACACCTTC. The full variable domain, rest sourced from reference TRBV19 and TRBJ1-2, is DGGITQSPKYLFRKEGQNVTLSCEQNLNHDAMYWYRQDPGQGLRLIYYSQIVNDFQKGDIAEGYSVSREKKESFPLTVTSAQKNPTAFYLCASSIGGQRNYGYTFGSGTRLTVV.